This entry lists 6 T cell receptor beta chains sequenced from one sample in a study of T cell responses to AZD1222 COVID-19 vaccine. The repertoire was sequenced with immunoSEQ multiplex PCR; TCRdb's copy has only in-frame clones and lacks some. The repertoire holds some 190,000 clones, roughly 92% seen once, with under 2% in the top ten. Sequences were derived from peripheral blood, sampled 28 days after the second AZD1222 dose. These receptors came from an adult who received the AZD1222 COVID-19 vaccine.

The chain has TRBV7-3 and TRBJ1-2; 11 nucleotides match TRBD1. Germline values: CDR1 SGHTA, CDR2 FQGTGA. Trimming at V came to 5 bases and at J to 8 bases, leaving 4 bases not matched to a gene. This CDR3 region has 13 residues. CDR3 nucleotide sequence: TGTGCCAGCAGCAGGGACAGGGGGGAAGGCTACACCTTC. Its protein product is CASSRDRGEGYTF.

This rearrangement joins TRBV6-5 to TRBJ1-4; no definite D call. The V end was cut by 6 bases, the J end by 5 bases, with 10 bases between. Germline values: CDR1 MNHEY, CDR2 SVGAGI. This CDR3 contains 13 residues. As DNA, the CDR3 is TGTGCCAGCAGCCTGGACTGGAATGAAAAACTGTTTTTT. It is translated as CASSLDWNEKLFF.

The CDR3 DNA follows: TGTGCCAGCAGTTCTGGACTGGGCTCTGGGGCCAACGTCCTGACTTTC. Its translation is CASSSGLGSGANVLTF. This sequence joins TRBV6-2 or TRBV6-3 and TRBJ2-6, with D tentatively TRBD2 (5 bases). The germline CDR1 and CDR2 sequences are MNHEY and SVGEGT. Trimming took 4 bases from V and 0 from J, leaving 10 bases between them. This CDR3 has 16 residues.

The chain uses TRBV18 and TRBJ2-2; tentatively, D is TRBD1 (5 bases). This CDR3 contains 15 residues. CDR1 is KGHSH, CDR2 LQKENI, per germline. With 2 bases removed from V and 6 bases from J, the gap between germline ends came to 13 bases. The chain's CDR3 is CASSPRQGAAGELFF. The CDR3 bases are TGTGCCAGCTCACCAAGGCAAGGGGCGGCCGGGGAGCTGTTTTTT. Variable domain in full (rest from reference TRBV18 and TRBJ2-2): NAGVMQNPRHLVRRRGQEARLRCSPMKGHSHVYWYRQLPEEGLKFMVYLQKENIIDESGMPKERFSAEFPKEGPSILRIQQVVRGDSAAYFCASSPRQGAAGELFFGEGSRLTVL.

The chain uses TRBV4-1 and TRBJ2-1, with 16 bases matching TRBD2. Germline V gene data show CDR1 as MGHRA and CDR2 as YSYEKL. The CDR3 contains 19 residues. The V and J ends lost 4 bases and 5 bases, in that order; junction bases with no gene match: 11. The CDR3 loop is CASSRKPGTSGRADNEQFF. The CDR3 DNA is TGCGCCAGCAGCCGAAAACCCGGGACTAGCGGGAGGGCAGACAATGAGCAGTTCTTC.

Concerning this clone: Other DNA sequences in this sample translate to the same CDR3. The genes are TRBV4-3 and TRBJ1-2, with D maybe TRBD1 (5 bases). In germline, CDR1 is LGHNA, CDR2 YSLEER. The CDR3 is 15 amino acids. V dropped 0 bases and J dropped 8 bases, with 16 bases sitting between them. The CDR3 loop reads CASSQDRGGLRGYTF. CDR3 bases: TGCGCCAGCAGCCAAGATCGTGGGGGATTGCGAGGCTACACCTTC.